These 10 T cell receptor beta chains came from one sample sequenced in a study of T-cell memory formation after mild COVID-19. TCRdb passed the 5' RACE reads through MiXCR, listing each CDR3 protein once. The sample includes 95,000 to 120,000 distinct CDR3 sequences, 20% to 25% of them seen just once. Sequencing input: PBMCs or a T cell subset sorted from them (not recorded which). These receptors all stem from a man aged 18 to 29 who had mild COVID-19 (a few samples of this study predate the infection). Cell type and time point are not known.

V is TRBV20-1 and J is TRBJ1-1, with TRBD1 matching 8 bases. The germline CDR1 and CDR2 sequences are DFQATT and SNEGSKA (reference sequence). The CDR3 consists of 12 residues. The V and J ends lost 6 bases and 4 bases, in that order; junction bases with no gene match: 4. The CDR3 is CSARGQGTEAFF. Written as DNA, the CDR3 is TGCAGTGCCAGGGGGCAGGGCACTGAAGCTTTCTTT.

This clonotype has only a few counts. This chain connects TRBV3-1 to TRBJ2-3, with D hard to call. There are 16 residues in the CDR3. V lost 0 bases, J lost 0 bases, and 10 bases lay in between. Germline loops: CDR1 LGHDT, CDR2 YNNKEL (reference sequence). The CDR3 bases are TGTGCCAGCAGCCAAGAAACAGTTCCTAGCACAGATACGCAGTATTTT. Protein: CASSQETVPSTDTQYF.

The chain joins TRBV11-2 to TRBJ2-7; perhaps TRBD1 as D (6 bases). CDR3 size: 15 residues. Germline values: CDR1 SGHAT, CDR2 FQNNGV. With 4 bases removed from V and 2 bases from J, the gap between germline ends came to 15 bases. The CDR3 here is CASSSSPDSTYEQYF. In DNA form, the CDR3 reads TGTGCCAGCAGCTCGTCCCCGGACAGCACCTACGAGCAGTACTTC.

This clonotype was detected only once. The V and J genes are TRBV9 and TRBJ2-1; 9 bases agree with TRBD2. V dropped 7 bases and J dropped 4; count of bases not matched to a gene: 9. CDR1 SGDLS and CDR2 YYNGEE come from the germline V gene. This CDR3 is 15 amino acids long. Written as DNA, the CDR3 is TGTGCCAGCTCCCTACCCGCGGGGGGGTACAATGAGCAGTTCTTC. It codes for CASSLPAGGYNEQFF.

This sequence joins TRBV7-6 and TRBJ2-7; D is uncertain. Germline CDR1 reads SGHVS; CDR2 reads FNYEAQ. Trimming left V 0 bases short and J 2 bases short, with 8 bases between. The CDR3 length is 14 residues. This chain's CDR3 is CASSLATGAYEQYF. CDR3 nucleotides: TGTGCCAGCAGCTTAGCAACCGGAGCCTACGAGCAGTACTTC.

This sequence joins TRBV7-9 and TRBJ1-2, with no clear D. Germline V lookup: CDR1 SEHNR, CDR2 FQNEAQ (reference sequence). V lost 0 bases to trimming and J lost 8 bases, with 7 bases between them. The CDR3 is 12 residues long. CDR3 amino acids: CASSLAREGYTF. CDR3 DNA: TGTGCCAGCAGCTTAGCCCGGGAAGGCTACACCTTC. The variable domain in full, completed from reference TRBV7-9 and TRBJ1-2, reads DTGVSQNPRHKITKRGQNVTFRCDPISEHNRLYWYRQTLGQGPEFLTYFQNEAQLEKSRLLSDRFSAERPKGSFSTLEIQRTEQGDSAMYLCASSLAREGYTFGSGTRLTVV.

This clonotype turned up a few times. This chain uses TRBV4-3 with TRBJ2-1; D is unclear. V gave up 4 bases and J gave up 3 bases, with 10 bases separating them. The length of the CDR3 is 14 residues. CDR1 and CDR2 from the germline V gene are LGHNA and YSLEER. The DNA for the CDR3 is TGCGCCAGCAGCCCCTCGGAGTTCTACAATGAGCAGTTCTTC. Its translation: CASSPSEFYNEQFF.

V usage is TRBV7-3 and J usage is TRBJ1-1; D is possibly TRBD1 (5 bases). The CDR3 consists of 15 residues. The germline gives CDR1 SGHTA, CDR2 FQGTGA. V shed 5 bases and J shed 2 bases, with 15 bases lying between them. CDR3 sequence reads: CASSAQGAGNTEAFF. CDR3 nucleotides: TGTGCCAGCAGCGCGCAGGGAGCGGGAAACACTGAAGCTTTCTTT.

The genes are TRBV12-3 or TRBV12-4 and TRBJ2-2; no reliable D call. The CDR3 is made up of 13 amino acids. The V end lost 6 bases, the J end lost 2 bases, and 7 bases lay between the germline ends. The CDR3 bases are TGTGCCAGCAGCCCTGATAACACCGGGGAGCTGTTTTTT. Amino acid sequence: CASSPDNTGELFF.

The V call is TRBV7-9, the J call TRBJ2-6, with 7 bases lining up with TRBD1. The CDR3 extends over 17 amino acids. Germline assignment: CDR1 SEHNR and CDR2 FQNEAQ (reference sequence). Unmatched junction bases numbered 3, after V lost 1 base and J lost 0 bases. This CDR3 is CASSLVGTDSGANVLTF. The CDR3 nucleotides read TGTGCCAGCAGCTTAGTTGGGACAGACTCTGGGGCCAACGTCCTGACTTTC.